These 28 T cell receptor beta chains were sequenced from one sample in a study of shared clonotypes between healthy human individuals. In the naive CD8 group, cells lacked CD45RO and were positively selected for CCR7, so terminally differentiated effector memory CD45RA+ cells were left out. Only in-frame clones appear in the TCRdb table, and some are missing; sequencing was by immunoSEQ multiplex PCR. The sample consists of roughly 550,000 clones, nearly 97% of them appearing once. The sequencing input was naive CD8+ T cells sorted from blood. The source of these receptors is a woman aged 25 to 39 in good health.

The genes are TRBV11-2 and TRBJ2-7; 7 bases agree with TRBD2. Germline V gene sequence: CDR1 SGHAT, CDR2 FQNNGV. The junction had 3 bases not matched to a gene; V was cut back by 1 base and J by 3 bases. The CDR3 totals 14 residues. The CDR3 DNA follows: TGTGCCAGCAGCTTAGCAGCGGGACGCTACGAGCAGTACTTC. Encoded protein: CASSLAAGRYEQYF.

CDR3 sequence reads: CASSFGRELENEQFF. The CDR3 DNA reads TGTGCCAGCAGTTTTGGGCGGGAGTTAGAAAATGAGCAGTTCTTC. V and J are TRBV28 and TRBJ2-1; 7 bases are a match to TRBD2. Germline V gives CDR1 MDHEN, CDR2 SYDVKM. V lost 3 bases to trimming and J lost 7 bases; unmatched junction nucleotides: 9. CDR3 length: 15 amino acids.

In the case of this clone: The sample carries other DNA sequences with the same CDR3. The gene calls are TRBV28 and TRBJ2-7, with D tentatively TRBD2 (5 bases). The CDR3 spans 12 residues. Per the germline V gene, CDR1 is MDHEN and CDR2 is SYDVKM. V was pared by 3 bases and J by 3 bases, with 6 bases between. CDR3 DNA sequence: TGTGCCAGCAGTTTCGAGGGCTACGAGCAGTACTTC. Translated, it gives CASSFEGYEQYF.

This chain joins TRBV13 and TRBJ2-7, with D possibly called TRBD1 or TRBD2 (5 bases each). The germline gives CDR1 PRHDT, CDR2 FYEKMQ (reference sequence). The CDR3 length is 14 residues. Trimming removed 5 bases at V and 1 base at J, with 12 bases between. Here the CDR3 reads CASSPVGVSYEQYF. The CDR3 nucleotides read TGTGCCAGCAGCCCAGTGGGGGTGTCCTACGAGCAGTACTTC.

The chain recombines TRBV7-9 with TRBJ1-1; D remains unclear. This CDR3 region has 14 residues. V gave up 6 bases and J gave up 0 bases, with 11 bases separating them. Germline lookup yields CDR1 SEHNR and CDR2 FQNEAQ (reference sequence). The CDR3 DNA follows: TGTGCCAGCAGAAGGCCCGGGATGAACACTGAAGCTTTCTTT. It codes for CASRRPGMNTEAFF.

This chain uses TRBV28 with TRBJ2-7; TRBD2 matches 10 bases. Germline V gene sequence: CDR1 MDHEN, CDR2 SYDVKM. The CDR3 has 14 amino acids. V lost 3 bases, J lost 7 bases, and 6 bases stayed unmatched. The CDR3 DNA reads TGTGCCAGCAGTTTTGCTAGCGGGAGTCGTGAGCAGTACTTC. Its protein product is CASSFASGSREQYF.

This chain links TRBV27 with TRBJ2-7, with 8 bases aligning to TRBD2. V gave up 5 bases and J gave up 2 bases; unmatched junction bases: 5. Germline V gives CDR1 MNHEY, CDR2 SMNVEV (reference sequence). This CDR3 comprises 14 residues. CDR3 loop: CASSTIAGTYEQYF. The CDR3 DNA is TGTGCCAGCAGTACGATAGCGGGAACCTACGAGCAGTACTTC.

The chain links TRBV27 to TRBJ2-1, with a weak D call TRBD2 (6 bases). In germline, CDR1 is MNHEY, CDR2 SMNVEV (reference sequence). V dropped 7 bases and J dropped 7 bases, with 23 bases sitting between them. There are 16 residues in the CDR3. The CDR3 nucleotides are TGTGCCAGCACCCGTGCGGGGAGGTTATTGGGGAATGAGCAGTTCTTC. Translated: CASTRAGRLLGNEQFF.

To note about this clone: Relative to the germline gene, one junction end is altered; a read error may explain this. J is TRBJ2-5 and V is TRBV2, with 8 bases fitting TRBD1. Germline CDR1 is SNHLY and CDR2 is FYNNEI. This CDR3 region has 15 residues. CDR3 bases: TGTGCCAGCACTGAACGGGACAGGATCCAAGAGACCCAGTACTTC. It translates to CASTERDRIQETQYF.

This chain joins TRBV14 and TRBJ2-1; 9 positions agree with TRBD2. The CDR3 extends over 14 amino acids. Germline V gene data show CDR1 as SGHDN and CDR2 as FVKESK. Unmatched junction bases numbered 5, after V lost 3 bases and J lost 8 bases. The CDR3 DNA follows: TGTGCCAGCAGCCACAGGACTAGCGTTTATGAGCAGTTCTTC. This encodes CASSHRTSVYEQFF.

Here the CDR3 DNA reads TGTGCCTGGTACCCAGCCTCGAGTCCTCTCTCTGGAAACACCATATATTTT. Its protein is CAWYPASSPLSGNTIYF. The chain is built from TRBV25-1 and TRBJ1-3, with D unresolved. CDR3 length: 17 residues. The germline V gene encodes CDR1 MGHDK and CDR2 SYGVNS. Trimming removed 11 bases at V and 0 bases at J, with 23 bases between.

This clone is a singleton in its sample. The chain combines TRBV28 with TRBJ1-1; the D gene is possibly TRBD1 (5 bases). The CDR3 is 16 residues long. Germline CDR1 is MDHEN and CDR2 is SYDVKM. Trimming cost V 5 bases and J 3 bases, with 19 bases left between them. The CDR3 protein is CASSIDSPEFDTEAFF. CDR3 sequence (DNA): TGTGCCAGCAGTATAGACAGTCCCGAATTTGACACTGAAGCTTTCTTT. Full variable domain (rest looked up from reference TRBV28 and TRBJ1-1): DVKVTQSSRYLVKRTGEKVFLECVQDMDHENMFWYRQDPGLGLRLIYFSYDVKMKEKGDIPEGYSVSREKKERFSLILESASTNQTSMYLCASSIDSPEFDTEAFFGQGTRLTVV.

This chain uses TRBV7-9 with TRBJ1-2; 7 bases fit TRBD1. Germline trimming cut 5 bases from V and 8 bases from J; bases unmatched to any gene: 11. This CDR3 spans 14 amino acids. Looked up from germline, CDR1 is SEHNR and CDR2 is FQNEAQ (reference sequence). DNA of the CDR3: TGTGCCAGCAGCCCACCCTACAGGGGAGGCGGCTACACCTTC. It translates to CASSPPYRGGGYTF.

The V and J genes are TRBV2 and TRBJ2-2; 7 bases fit TRBD1. After removal of 5 bases from V and 3 bases from J, the junction contained 6 bases not matched to a gene. The CDR3 spans 15 residues. Germline values: CDR1 SNHLY, CDR2 FYNNEI. The CDR3 loop is CASSPSTGYTGELFF. DNA of the CDR3: TGTGCCAGCAGTCCCTCGACAGGGTACACCGGGGAGCTGTTTTTT.

This chain uses TRBV7-2 with TRBJ1-5; D is uncertain. Germline V gene lookup returns CDR1 SGHTA and CDR2 FQGNSA. Trimming removed 5 bases at V and 4 bases at J, with 18 bases between. The length of the CDR3 is 16 residues. The DNA for the CDR3 is TGTGCCAGCAGCCATACAGCGGTCGACCTGAATCAGCCCCAGCATTTT. Residues: CASSHTAVDLNQPQHF.

The chain is built from TRBV27 and TRBJ2-7; weak D call: TRBD1 (6 bases). Trimming removed 1 base at V and 4 bases at J, with 11 bases between. CDR3 length: 14 residues. Germline V CDR1 and CDR2: MNHEY, SMNVEV (reference sequence). Written as DNA, the CDR3 is TGTGCCAGCAGTTTATGGGGGACACAATACGAGCAGTACTTC. Amino acid sequence: CASSLWGTQYEQYF.

This clone was detected only once. The rearrangement joins TRBV4-1 to TRBJ2-7; tentatively, D is TRBD2 (6 bases). With 3 bases removed from V and 3 bases from J, the gap between germline ends came to 12 bases. The CDR3 consists of 14 residues. Germline V gene sequence: CDR1 MGHRA, CDR2 YSYEKL. The CDR3: CASSHPLANYEQYF. The CDR3 DNA sequence: TGCGCCAGCAGCCATCCTCTAGCGAACTACGAGCAGTACTTC.

The chain recombines TRBV6-1 with TRBJ2-7; no definite D call. Trimming took off 8 bases at V and 4 bases at J, with 9 bases between the two ends. There are 11 residues in the CDR3. Germline CDR1 is MNHNS and CDR2 is SASEGT. CDR3 nucleotides: TGTGCCAGCTGGGAAGGGTACGAGCAGTACTTC. It specifies CASWEGYEQYF.

The V and J genes are TRBV5-4 and TRBJ1-6; tentatively, D is TRBD1 (6 bases). Trimming removed 4 bases at V and 9 bases at J, with 14 bases between. The CDR3 is made up of 14 amino acids. The germline CDR1 and CDR2 sequences are SGHNT and YYREEE (reference sequence). CDR3 sequence: CASSLEQGGSPLHF. CDR3 nucleotide sequence: TGTGCCAGCAGCCTGGAACAGGGAGGTTCACCCCTCCACTTT.

The V and J genes are TRBV6-5 and TRBJ1-2; 9 nucleotides align to TRBD1. Germline V lookup: CDR1 MNHEY, CDR2 SVGAGI. The CDR3 has 14 residues. V gave up 6 bases and J gave up 4 bases; unmatched junction bases: 6. The CDR3 loop reads CASSSGTGLYGYTF. CDR3 sequence (DNA): TGTGCCAGCAGCTCCGGGACAGGGCTCTATGGCTACACCTTC.

In this sample, this clone turned up once. The rearrangement uses TRBV9 and TRBJ2-1; 9 bases line up with TRBD2. V trimming: 0 bases; J trimming: 6 bases; junction bases outside the gene matches: 4. There are 15 residues in the CDR3. From germline, CDR1 is SGDLS and CDR2 YYNGEE. This chain's CDR3 is CASSVGSAGGNEQFF. The CDR3 region has the DNA TGTGCCAGCAGCGTAGGATCAGCGGGAGGCAATGAGCAGTTCTTC.

The chain joins TRBV11-2 to TRBJ2-4, with D unclear. Trimming took 1 base from V and 5 from J, leaving 18 bases between them. The CDR3 is 17 amino acids. Germline V gene lookup returns CDR1 SGHAT and CDR2 FQNNGV. CDR3 protein: CASSLVVPNLAQNIQYF. The CDR3 DNA is TGTGCCAGCAGCTTAGTAGTTCCTAACCTGGCCCAAAACATTCAGTACTTC.

The V call is TRBV6-5, the J call TRBJ2-7, with no clear D. V lost 0 bases to trimming and J lost 6 bases, with 9 bases between them. CDR3 size: 13 residues. From germline, CDR1 is MNHEY and CDR2 SVGAGI. CDR3 DNA sequence: TGTGCCAGCAGTTACTCTTTCGCTGGCGAGCAGTACTTC. This translates into CASSYSFAGEQYF.

The chain combines TRBV5-6 with TRBJ2-7; unclear D gene. The CDR3 is 13 amino acids. V lost 4 bases, J lost 0 bases, and 8 bases lay in between. Germline CDR1 SGHDT, CDR2 YYEEEE. In DNA, the CDR3 is TGTGCCAGCAGCCTAACGATCTCCTACGAGCAGTACTTC. Amino acid sequence: CASSLTISYEQYF.

V gene TRBV19 combines with J gene TRBJ2-5, with TRBD2 matching over 14 bases. The end of the DNA fits TRBJ2-7 better, so the J call may be wrong. Germline V gene lookup returns CDR1 LNHDA and CDR2 SQIVND (reference sequence). The CDR3 runs to 18 residues. This CDR3 is CASSIDTGLAGGPYEQYF. CDR3 nucleotide sequence: TGTGCCAGTAGTATAGACACAGGACTAGCGGGAGGCCCCTACGAGCAGTACTTC.

J is TRBJ2-7 and V is TRBV7-9; D is unclear. V was shortened by 5 bases and J by 6 bases, with 11 bases between the two germline ends. In germline, CDR1 is SEHNR, CDR2 FQNEAQ (reference sequence). CDR3 length equals 12 residues. The CDR3, as DNA: TGTGCCAGCAGCCCATCGCGACCCGAGCAGTACTTC. This sequence encodes CASSPSRPEQYF.

The chain is built from TRBV10-2 and TRBJ1-2, with 7 bases fitting TRBD1. This CDR3 is built from 13 residues. V gave up 7 bases and J gave up 4 bases; unmatched junction bases: 6. Germline loops: CDR1 WSHSY, CDR2 SAAADI. This chain's CDR3 is CASTGGGGYGYTF. The CDR3 DNA sequence: TGCGCCAGCACAGGGGGTGGTGGCTATGGCTACACCTTC.

This chain joins TRBV2 and TRBJ2-5; 8 positions agree with TRBD2. Per germline, CDR1 SNHLY and CDR2 FYNNEI. V was clipped by 6 bases and J by 3 bases; unmatched bases: 6. This CDR3 comprises 14 residues. In nucleotides, the CDR3 is TGTGCCAGCAGACCTACCGGGGGGGAAGAGACCCAGTACTTC. Amino acid sequence: CASRPTGGEETQYF.